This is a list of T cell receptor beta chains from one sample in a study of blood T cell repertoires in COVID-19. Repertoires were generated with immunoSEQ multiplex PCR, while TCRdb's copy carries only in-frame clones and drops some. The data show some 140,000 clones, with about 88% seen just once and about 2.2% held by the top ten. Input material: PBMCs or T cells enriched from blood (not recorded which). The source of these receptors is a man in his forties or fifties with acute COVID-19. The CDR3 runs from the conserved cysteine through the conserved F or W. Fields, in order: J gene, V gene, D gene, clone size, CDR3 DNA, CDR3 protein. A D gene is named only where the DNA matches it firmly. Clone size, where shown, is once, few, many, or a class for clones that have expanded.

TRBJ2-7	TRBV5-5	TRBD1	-	TGTGCCAGCAGCTTGGGGGAACAGGGGGGCCTCTACGAGCAGTACTTC	CASSLGEQGGLYEQYF
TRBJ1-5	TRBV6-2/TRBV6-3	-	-	TGTGCCAGCAGTTACGAGTCCGCTCAGCCCCAGCATTTT	CASSYESAQPQHF
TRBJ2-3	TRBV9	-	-	TGTGCCAGCAGCGTAGGATCTATCACAGATACGCAGTATTTT	CASSVGSITDTQYF
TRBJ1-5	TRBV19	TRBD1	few	TGTGCCAGTAGTATATCGGCTGGGACAGGGGTCCAAGGGAATAGCAATCAGCCCCAGCATTTT	CASSISAGTGVQGNSNQPQHF
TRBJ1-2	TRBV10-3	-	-	TGTGCCATCAGTATTGGTATCGGGATAAGAGATGGCTACACCTTC	CAISIGIGIRDGYTF
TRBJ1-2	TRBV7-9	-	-	TGTGCCAGCAGCTCCGATGCCGCGTTCTATGGCTACACCTTC	CASSSDAAFYGYTF
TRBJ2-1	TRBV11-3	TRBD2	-	TGTGCCAGCAGCTCTCGGGAGGGCCGGTCGAACAATAAGCAGTTCTTC	CASSSREGRSNNKQFF
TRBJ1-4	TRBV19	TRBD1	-	TGTGCCAGTAGTCCCACAGGGGTCGTTATTGAAAAACTGTTTTTT	CASSPTGVVIEKLFF
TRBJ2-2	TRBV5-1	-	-	TGCGCCAGCAGCTTGGGGGGGGCGAACACCGGGGAGCTGTTTTTT	CASSLGGANTGELFF
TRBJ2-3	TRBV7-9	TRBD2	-	TGTGCCAGCAGCGCCGAAAGCGGGGCCAGCACAGATACGCAGTATTTT	CASSAESGASTDTQYF
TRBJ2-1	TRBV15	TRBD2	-	TGTGCCACCAGCAGAGGGAGGTCTAGCGGGAGTCATAGCAATGAGCAGTTCTTC	CATSRGRSSGSHSNEQFF
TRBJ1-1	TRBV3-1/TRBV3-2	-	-	TGTGCCAGCAGCCAATCTGACAGCCCGAACACTGAAGCTTTCTTT	CASSQSDSPNTEAFF